Following are 20 T cell receptor beta chains from one sample sequenced in a study of blood T cell repertoires in COVID-19. The assay was immunoSEQ multiplex PCR, and TCRdb's table has in-frame clones only and misses some. The data hold roughly 90,000 clones, with approximately 85% observed a single time. The specimen sequenced was peripheral blood. The receptor source for this set is a human donor in a cohort sampled during active COVID-19.

The J gene is TRBJ2-1, the V gene TRBV2; 8 positions match TRBD1. The germline gives CDR1 SNHLY, CDR2 FYNNEI. This CDR3 region has 15 residues. V was clipped by 7 bases and J by 8 bases; unmatched bases: 13. The CDR3 nucleotides are TGTGCCAGCACTCAAACAGGGGGTACGAGAGATGAGCAGTTCTTC. It translates to CASTQTGGTRDEQFF.

The chain links TRBV6-5 to TRBJ1-5; D unclear. The germline gives CDR1 MNHEY, CDR2 SVGAGI. V lost 8 bases and J lost 9, with 14 bases in between. The CDR3 is made up of 12 amino acids. The CDR3 DNA reads TGTGCCAGCTTGGAGGACCAAGGGCCCCAGCATTTT. It specifies CASLEDQGPQHF.

The rearrangement links TRBV9 to TRBJ1-2; D remains ambiguous. The CDR3 has 14 residues. The ends were cut back, 2 bases at V and 0 bases at J, with 8 bases in the middle. Germline V gives CDR1 SGDLS, CDR2 YYNGEE. CDR3 DNA sequence: TGTGCCAGCAGCGTCGCAGACACTAACTATGGCTACACCTTC. Its translation is CASSVADTNYGYTF.

The chain links TRBV19 to TRBJ1-6, with a weak D call TRBD1 (6 bases). The CDR3 totals 15 residues. Germline V gene data show CDR1 as LNHDA and CDR2 as SQIVND (reference sequence). V lost 6 bases to trimming and J lost 4 bases, with 13 bases between them. CDR3 DNA: TGTGCCAGTAGCCCGGACAGTCTATATAATTCACCCCTCCACTTT. It specifies CASSPDSLYNSPLHF.

The V and J genes are TRBV20-1 and TRBJ1-5; 8 bases line up with TRBD1. The V gene end was trimmed by 3 bases and the J gene end by 0 bases; junction bases not matched to a gene: 7. Germline V gene lookup returns CDR1 DFQATT and CDR2 SNEGSKA (reference sequence). This CDR3 has 16 amino acids. This CDR3 is CSASGRDRYSNQPQHF. The CDR3 region has the DNA TGCAGTGCTAGTGGTAGGGACAGGTATAGCAATCAGCCCCAGCATTTT.

This clone appeared once. The rearrangement joins TRBV2 to TRBJ1-1; D uncertain. The CDR3 is 14 residues long. Germline V gene lookup returns CDR1 SNHLY and CDR2 FYNNEI. V lost 7 bases and J lost 1, with 13 bases in between. The CDR3 spells CASNGIWRNTEAFF. As DNA, the CDR3 is TGTGCCAGCAATGGAATCTGGAGGAACACTGAAGCTTTCTTT.

With respect to this clone: One end of the junction does not line up with germline, which may come from a read error. The genes are TRBV28 and TRBJ2-3; TRBD2 matches 9 bases. There are 12 residues in the CDR3. In germline, CDR1 is MDHEN, CDR2 SYDVKM. CDR3 nucleotide sequence: TGTGCCAGCAGGGGGCCGAGACTAGCGGTCTCTTTT. It is translated as CASRGPRLAVSF.

This clone was counted at least ten times. J is TRBJ1-2 and V is TRBV4-2; the D gene is possibly TRBD1 (5 bases). The CDR3 has 14 residues. CDR1 is LGHNA, CDR2 YNFKEQ, per germline. Between the trimmed V and J ends, which lost 0 bases and 6 bases, there was a span of 11 bases. DNA for the CDR3: TGTGCCAGCAGCCAAGATCTAGGGGTTGATGGCTACACCTTC. This gives the protein CASSQDLGVDGYTF.

In nucleotides, the CDR3 is TGTGCCAGTAGAAATACCCCGGGAGGCGTATTCGAGCAGTACTTC. Protein product: CASRNTPGGVFEQYF. This rearrangement joins TRBV19 to TRBJ2-7; 7 positions match TRBD2. This CDR3 comprises 15 residues. Per the germline V gene, CDR1 is LNHDA and CDR2 is SQIVND (reference sequence). After removal of 6 bases from V and 6 bases from J, the junction contained 14 bases not matched to a gene.

The rearrangement joins TRBV6-4 to TRBJ1-1; the D is unclear. This CDR3 has 13 residues. With 4 bases removed from V and 1 base from J, the gap between germline ends came to 7 bases. Per germline, CDR1 MRHNA and CDR2 SNTAGT. The CDR3 bases are TGTGCCAGCAGTGCAGAGGGGAACACTGAAGCTTTCTTT. This sequence encodes CASSAEGNTEAFF.

The chain recombines TRBV19 with TRBJ2-2; D is perhaps TRBD1 (6 bases). V was cut by 4 bases and J by 7 bases, with 16 bases left in between. The length of the CDR3 is 15 residues. Germline V lookup: CDR1 LNHDA, CDR2 SQIVND (reference sequence). The CDR3, as DNA: TGTGCCAGTAGTACTGGGGCGACAGGTAACGGGGAGCTGTTTTTT. Its translation: CASSTGATGNGELFF.

V and J are TRBV7-6 and TRBJ2-7, with TRBD1 matching 10 bases. The CDR3 consists of 16 residues. With V trimmed by 5 bases and J by 1 base, 8 bases remained unmatched. Germline lookup yields CDR1 SGHVS and CDR2 FNYEAQ. CDR3 residues: CASSPGQGGGSYEQYF. In DNA form, the CDR3 reads TGTGCCAGCAGCCCCGGACAGGGGGGTGGGTCCTACGAGCAGTACTTC. The variable domain in full, with the rest retrieved from reference TRBV7-6 and TRBJ2-7, is GAGVSQSPRYKVTKRGQDVALRCDPISGHVSLYWYRQALGQGPEFLTYFNYEAQQDKSGLPNDRFSAERPEGSISTLTIQRTEQRDSAMYRCASSPGQGGGSYEQYFGPGTRLTVT.

The rearrangement uses TRBV7-2 and TRBJ2-3; D is perhaps TRBD1 (6 bases). Germline lookup yields CDR1 SGHTA and CDR2 FQGNSA. V dropped 5 bases and J dropped 2 bases, with 14 bases sitting between them. CDR3 length equals 15 residues. This CDR3 reads CASSPRQANTDTQYF. The DNA of the CDR3 is TGTGCCAGCAGCCCCCGACAGGCCAACACAGATACGCAGTATTTT.

The V and J genes are TRBV5-6 and TRBJ2-2, with TRBD2 matching 9 bases. The V gene's germline CDR1 is SGHDT and CDR2 YYEEEE. The CDR3 is 16 amino acids. With 3 bases clipped from V and 1 base from J, the junction kept 4 bases outside the gene matches. The CDR3 loop is CASSSLAGRNTGELFF. CDR3 bases: TGTGCCAGCAGCTCCCTAGCGGGGAGGAACACCGGGGAGCTGTTTTTT.

The chain combines TRBV5-1 with TRBJ2-6; 8 nucleotides agree with TRBD1. This CDR3 has 18 amino acids. Unmatched junction bases numbered 5, after V lost 0 bases and J lost 0 bases. Germline V CDR1 and CDR2: SGHRS, YFSETQ. The CDR3 spells CASSLALGQVSGANVLTF. CDR3 nucleotides: TGCGCCAGCAGCTTGGCCTTGGGACAGGTCTCTGGGGCCAACGTCCTGACTTTC.

The chain joins TRBV7-2 to TRBJ1-2; 10 bases match TRBD1. Losses at the gene ends were 3 bases for V and 7 bases for J; bases not matched to a gene: 8. The germline gives CDR1 SGHTA, CDR2 FQGNSA. This CDR3 has 15 residues. As DNA, the CDR3 is TGTGCCAGCAGCTTCCGGGACAGGGGAACGGGTGGCTACACCTTC. This sequence encodes CASSFRDRGTGGYTF.

The CDR3 protein is CASSRRLARDYNEQFF. The CDR3 nucleotides read TGTGCCAGCAGCCGTCGACTAGCGCGGGATTACAATGAGCAGTTCTTC. The chain employs TRBV28 and TRBJ2-1; 8 bases agree with TRBD2. V shed 6 bases, J shed 4 bases, and the junction held 11 bases outside the gene matches. The CDR3 runs to 16 residues. The germline V gene has CDR1 MDHEN and CDR2 SYDVKM.

The rearrangement joins TRBV10-3 to TRBJ2-3, with D perhaps matching TRBD2 (6 bases). There are 15 residues in the CDR3. The V and J ends lost 7 bases and 2 bases respectively, with 16 bases between them. CDR1 and CDR2 (germline): ENHRY, SYGVKD. This chain's CDR3 is CAINGGDDDTDTQYF. The CDR3 nucleotides read TGTGCCATCAATGGCGGGGACGACGACACAGATACGCAGTATTTT.

This chain joins TRBV7-2 and TRBJ2-5, with TRBD2 identical over 7 bases. After removal of 3 bases from V and 0 bases from J, the junction contained 4 bases not matched to a gene. The length of the CDR3 is 15 residues. Germline V gene lookup returns CDR1 SGHTA and CDR2 FQGNSA. CDR3 bases: TGTGCCAGCAGCTTCAACGGGGGGAACCAAGAGACCCAGTACTTC. Translation: CASSFNGGNQETQYF.

This chain joins TRBV19 and TRBJ2-3; 8 nucleotides agree with TRBD2. The junction had 9 bases not matched to a gene; V was cut back by 6 bases and J by 4 bases. This CDR3 is built from 15 residues. Looked up from germline, CDR1 is LNHDA and CDR2 is SQIVND (reference sequence). The CDR3: CASSPLADGADTQYF. CDR3 nucleotides: TGTGCCAGTAGCCCACTAGCGGACGGGGCAGATACGCAGTATTTT.